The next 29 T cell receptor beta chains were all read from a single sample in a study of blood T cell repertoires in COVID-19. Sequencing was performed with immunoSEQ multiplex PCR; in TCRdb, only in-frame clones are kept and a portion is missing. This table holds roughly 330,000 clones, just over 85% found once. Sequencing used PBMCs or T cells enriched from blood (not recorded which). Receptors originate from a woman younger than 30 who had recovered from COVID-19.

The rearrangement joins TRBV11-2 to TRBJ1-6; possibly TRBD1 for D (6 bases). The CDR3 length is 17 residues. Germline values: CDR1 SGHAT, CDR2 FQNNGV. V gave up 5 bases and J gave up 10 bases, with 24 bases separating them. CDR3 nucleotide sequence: TGTGCCAGCAGCGCCACCATGGGGGGGCGTCCGGGATCACCCCTCCACTTT. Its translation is CASSATMGGRPGSPLHF.

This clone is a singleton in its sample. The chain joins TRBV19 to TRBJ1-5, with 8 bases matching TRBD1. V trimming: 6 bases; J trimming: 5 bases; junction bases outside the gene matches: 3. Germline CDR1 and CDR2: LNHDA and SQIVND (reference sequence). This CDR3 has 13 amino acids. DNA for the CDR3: TGTGCCAGTAGCGAGACAGGGGATCAGCCCCAGCATTTT. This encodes CASSETGDQPQHF.

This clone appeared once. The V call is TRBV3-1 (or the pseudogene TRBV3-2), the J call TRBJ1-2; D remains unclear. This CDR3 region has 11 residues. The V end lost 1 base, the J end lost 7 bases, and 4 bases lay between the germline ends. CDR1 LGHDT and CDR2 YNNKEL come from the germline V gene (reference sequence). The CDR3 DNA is TGTGCCAGCAGCCAAGGACTTGGCTACACCTTC. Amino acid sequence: CASSQGLGYTF.

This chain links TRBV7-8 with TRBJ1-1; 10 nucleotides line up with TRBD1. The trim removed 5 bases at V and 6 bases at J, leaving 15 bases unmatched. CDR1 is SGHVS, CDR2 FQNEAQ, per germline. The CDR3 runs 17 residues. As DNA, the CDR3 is TGTGCCAGCAGCCCAAGGACAGGGGGACCCCAAGGCCCTGAAGCTTTCTTT. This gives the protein CASSPRTGGPQGPEAFF.

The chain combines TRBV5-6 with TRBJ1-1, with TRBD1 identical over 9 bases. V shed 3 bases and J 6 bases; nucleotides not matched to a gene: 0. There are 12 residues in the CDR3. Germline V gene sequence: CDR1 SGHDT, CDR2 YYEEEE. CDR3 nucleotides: TGTGCCAGCAGCTGGACAGGGGCTGAAGCTTTCTTT. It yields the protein CASSWTGAEAFF.

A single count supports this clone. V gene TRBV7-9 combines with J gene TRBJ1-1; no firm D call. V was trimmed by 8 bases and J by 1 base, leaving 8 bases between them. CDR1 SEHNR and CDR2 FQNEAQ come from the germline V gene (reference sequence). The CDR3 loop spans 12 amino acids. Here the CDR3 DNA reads TGTGCCAGCGCTTCAGGGAACACTGAAGCTTTCTTT. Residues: CASASGNTEAFF.

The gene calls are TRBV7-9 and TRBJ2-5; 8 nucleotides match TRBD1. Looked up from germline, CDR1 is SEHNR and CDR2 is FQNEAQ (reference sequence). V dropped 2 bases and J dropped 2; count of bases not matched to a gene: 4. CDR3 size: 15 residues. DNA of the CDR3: TGTGCCAGCAGCTTACCTGGACAGGGTCAAGAGACCCAGTACTTC. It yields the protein CASSLPGQGQETQYF.

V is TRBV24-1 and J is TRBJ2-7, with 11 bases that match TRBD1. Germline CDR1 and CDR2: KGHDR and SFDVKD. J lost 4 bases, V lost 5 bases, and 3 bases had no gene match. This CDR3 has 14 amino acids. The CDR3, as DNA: TGTGCCACCAGTGGGACAGGGGGCCCATACGAGCAGTACTTC. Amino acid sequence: CATSGTGGPYEQYF.

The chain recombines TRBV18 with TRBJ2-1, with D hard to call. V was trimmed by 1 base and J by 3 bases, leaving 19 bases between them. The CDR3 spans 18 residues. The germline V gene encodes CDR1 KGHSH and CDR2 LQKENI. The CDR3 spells CASSPLKNTNFYYNEQFF. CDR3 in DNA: TGTGCCAGCTCACCACTCAAGAATACAAATTTTTACTACAATGAGCAGTTCTTC.

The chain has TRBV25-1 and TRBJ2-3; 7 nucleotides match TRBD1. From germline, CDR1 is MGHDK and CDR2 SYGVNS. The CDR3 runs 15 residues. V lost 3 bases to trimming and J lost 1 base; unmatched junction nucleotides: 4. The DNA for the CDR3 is TGTGCCAGCAGTGAGAGACAGGGCCGCACAGATACGCAGTATTTT. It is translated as CASSERQGRTDTQYF.

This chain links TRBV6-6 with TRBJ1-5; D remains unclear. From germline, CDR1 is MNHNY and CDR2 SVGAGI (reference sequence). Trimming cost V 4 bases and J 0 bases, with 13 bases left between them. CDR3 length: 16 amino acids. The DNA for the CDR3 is TGTGCCAGCAGTTCAACCAGGCAGGTTAGCAATCAGCCCCAGCATTTT. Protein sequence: CASSSTRQVSNQPQHF.

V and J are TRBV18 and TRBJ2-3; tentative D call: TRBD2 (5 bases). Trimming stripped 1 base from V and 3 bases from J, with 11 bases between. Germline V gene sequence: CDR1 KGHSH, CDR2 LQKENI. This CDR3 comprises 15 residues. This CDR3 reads CASSPRGLGTDTQYF. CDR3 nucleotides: TGTGCCAGCTCACCACGCGGGTTGGGGACAGATACGCAGTATTTT.

CDR3 amino acids: CASSGGQGNQPQHF. The DNA for the CDR3 is TGTGCCAGCAGTGGGGGACAGGGCAATCAGCCCCAGCATTTT. The V call is TRBV2, the J call TRBJ1-5; TRBD1 agrees at 8 bases. CDR3 length equals 14 residues. The trim removed 4 bases at V and 2 bases at J, leaving 1 base unmatched. The germline CDR1 and CDR2 sequences are SNHLY and FYNNEI.

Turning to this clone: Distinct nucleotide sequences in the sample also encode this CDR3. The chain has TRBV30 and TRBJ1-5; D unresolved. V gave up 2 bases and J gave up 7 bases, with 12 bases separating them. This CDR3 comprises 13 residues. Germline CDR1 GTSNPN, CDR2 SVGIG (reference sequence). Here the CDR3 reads CAWSPTSRQPQHF. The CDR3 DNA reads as TGTGCCTGGAGTCCCACTTCGCGGCAGCCCCAGCATTTT.

As DNA, the CDR3 is TGTGCCAGCAGTTTCGCCCCCGGGAGGGCCCGCACCGGGGAGCTGTTTTTT. It codes for CASSFAPGRARTGELFF. This chain uses TRBV28 with TRBJ2-2, with TRBD2 matching over 8 bases. Per germline, CDR1 MDHEN and CDR2 SYDVKM. The length of the CDR3 is 17 residues. J gave up 4 bases and V 3 bases, and 10 bases lay outside the gene matches.

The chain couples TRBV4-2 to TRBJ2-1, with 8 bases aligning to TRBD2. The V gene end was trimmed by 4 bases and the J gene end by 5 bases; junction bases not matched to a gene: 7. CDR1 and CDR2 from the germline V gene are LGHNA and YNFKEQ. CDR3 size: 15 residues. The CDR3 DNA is TGTGCCAGCAGCCCCCGGACTAGCTTCAACAATGAGCAGTTCTTC. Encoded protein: CASSPRTSFNNEQFF.

Here the CDR3 DNA reads TGCAGCGTTGAAGGACAGGTCGGGCAGCCCCAGCATTTT. Translating it yields CSVEGQVGQPQHF. The chain joins TRBV29-1 to TRBJ1-5, with D possibly matching TRBD1 (6 bases). Germline lookup yields CDR1 SQVTM and CDR2 ANQGSEA. The CDR3 covers 13 residues. The ends were cut back, 1 base at V and 7 bases at J, with 11 bases in the middle.

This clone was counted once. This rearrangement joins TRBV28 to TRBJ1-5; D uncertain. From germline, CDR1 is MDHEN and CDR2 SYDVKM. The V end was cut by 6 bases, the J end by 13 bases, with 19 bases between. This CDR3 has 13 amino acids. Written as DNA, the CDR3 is TGTGCCAGCAGGCCACCCCTCGAACTCCAACAGCATTTT. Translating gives CASRPPLELQQHF. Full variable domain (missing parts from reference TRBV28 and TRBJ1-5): DVKVTQSSRYLVKRTGEKVFLECVQDMDHENMFWYRQDPGLGLRLIYFSYDVKMKEKGDIPEGYSVSREKKERFSLILESASTNQTSMYLCASRPPLELQQHFGDGTRLSIL.

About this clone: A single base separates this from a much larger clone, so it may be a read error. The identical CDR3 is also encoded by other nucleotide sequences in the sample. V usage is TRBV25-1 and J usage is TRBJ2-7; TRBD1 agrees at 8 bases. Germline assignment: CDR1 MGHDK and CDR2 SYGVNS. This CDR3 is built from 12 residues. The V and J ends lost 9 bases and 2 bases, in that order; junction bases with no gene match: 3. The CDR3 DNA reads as TGTGCCAGTGCGACAGGGGCCTACGAGCAGTACTTC. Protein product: CASATGAYEQYF.

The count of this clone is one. The CDR3 DNA follows: TGTGCCAGCAGCCGTCAGGTGGCTAGCGAGGGGGCCAAAAACATTCAGTACTTC. Its protein is CASSRQVASEGAKNIQYF. The chain uses TRBV4-2 and TRBJ2-4; D perhaps matches TRBD2 (6 bases). The V and J ends lost 4 bases and 1 base respectively, with 20 bases between them. Germline V gene sequence: CDR1 LGHNA, CDR2 YNFKEQ. This CDR3 is built from 18 residues.

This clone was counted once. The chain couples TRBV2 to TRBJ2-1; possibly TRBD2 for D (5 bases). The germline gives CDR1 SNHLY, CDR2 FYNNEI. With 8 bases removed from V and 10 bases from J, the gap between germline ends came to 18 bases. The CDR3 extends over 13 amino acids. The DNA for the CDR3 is TGTGCCAGCCGGGAATCATTGAGGTGGGAGCAGTTCTTC. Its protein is CASRESLRWEQFF.

The CDR3 DNA follows: TGTGCCAGCAGCCAAGAAACTGGGGGCTACTACGAGCAGTACTTC. Its protein is CASSQETGGYYEQYF. The genes are TRBV4-2 and TRBJ2-7; weak D call: TRBD1 (6 bases). CDR3 length: 15 residues. V was shortened by 0 bases and J by 3 bases, with 12 bases between the two germline ends. Germline CDR1 is LGHNA and CDR2 is YNFKEQ.

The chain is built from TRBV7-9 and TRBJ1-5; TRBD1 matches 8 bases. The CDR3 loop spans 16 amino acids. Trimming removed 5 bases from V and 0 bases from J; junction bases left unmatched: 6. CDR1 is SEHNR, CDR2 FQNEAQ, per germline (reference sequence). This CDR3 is CASSKGTGNSNQPQHF. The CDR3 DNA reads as TGTGCCAGCAGCAAAGGGACAGGCAATAGCAATCAGCCCCAGCATTTT.

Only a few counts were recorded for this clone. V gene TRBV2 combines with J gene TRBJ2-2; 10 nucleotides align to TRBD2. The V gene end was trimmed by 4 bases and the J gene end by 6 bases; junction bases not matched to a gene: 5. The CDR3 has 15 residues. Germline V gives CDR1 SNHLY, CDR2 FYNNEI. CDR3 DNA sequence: TGTGCCAGCAGTGGAGCGGGAGGGCCCCCCGGGGAGCTGTTTTTT. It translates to CASSGAGGPPGELFF.

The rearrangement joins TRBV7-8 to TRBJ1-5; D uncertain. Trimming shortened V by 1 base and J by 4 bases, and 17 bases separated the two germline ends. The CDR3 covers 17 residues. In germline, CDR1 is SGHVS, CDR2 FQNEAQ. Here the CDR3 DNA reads TGTGCCAGCAGCTTAGGTCAGGAGGAGGGATTAAATCAGCCCCAGCATTTT. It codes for CASSLGQEEGLNQPQHF.

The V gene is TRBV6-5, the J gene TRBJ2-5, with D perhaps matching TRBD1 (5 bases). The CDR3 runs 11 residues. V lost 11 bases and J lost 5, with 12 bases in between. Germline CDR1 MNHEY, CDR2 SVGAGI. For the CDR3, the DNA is TGTGCCTGTAAGGGGATGGAGACCCAGTACTTC. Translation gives CACKGMETQYF.

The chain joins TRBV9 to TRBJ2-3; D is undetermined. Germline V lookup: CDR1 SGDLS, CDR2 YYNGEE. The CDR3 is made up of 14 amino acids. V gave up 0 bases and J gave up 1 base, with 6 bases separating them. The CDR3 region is CASSVALGTDTQYF. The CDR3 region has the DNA TGTGCCAGCAGCGTAGCTTTAGGCACAGATACGCAGTATTTT.

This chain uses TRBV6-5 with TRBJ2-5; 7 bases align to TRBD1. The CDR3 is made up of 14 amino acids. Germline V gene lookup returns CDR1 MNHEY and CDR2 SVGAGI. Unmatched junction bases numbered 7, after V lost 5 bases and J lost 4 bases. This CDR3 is CASSTGVLGETQYF. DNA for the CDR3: TGTGCCAGCAGTACAGGGGTACTAGGAGAGACCCAGTACTTC.

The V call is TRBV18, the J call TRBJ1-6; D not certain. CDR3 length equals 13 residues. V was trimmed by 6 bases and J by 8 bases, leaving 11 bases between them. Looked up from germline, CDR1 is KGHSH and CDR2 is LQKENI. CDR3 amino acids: CASSQSGDSPLHF. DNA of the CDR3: TGTGCCAGCTCCCAGAGCGGGGATTCACCCCTCCACTTT.